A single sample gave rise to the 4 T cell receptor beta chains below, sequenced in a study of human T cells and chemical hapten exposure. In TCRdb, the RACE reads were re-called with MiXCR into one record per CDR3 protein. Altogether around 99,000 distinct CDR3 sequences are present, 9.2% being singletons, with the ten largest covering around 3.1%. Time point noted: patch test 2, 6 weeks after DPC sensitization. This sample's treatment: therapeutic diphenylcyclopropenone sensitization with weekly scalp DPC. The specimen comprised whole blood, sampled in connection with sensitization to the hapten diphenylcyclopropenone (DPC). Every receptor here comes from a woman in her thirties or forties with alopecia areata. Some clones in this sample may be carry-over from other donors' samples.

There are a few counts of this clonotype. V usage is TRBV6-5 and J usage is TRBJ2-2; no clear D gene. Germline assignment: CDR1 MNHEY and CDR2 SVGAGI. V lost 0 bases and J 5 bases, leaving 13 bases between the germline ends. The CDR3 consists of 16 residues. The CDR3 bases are TGTGCCAGCAGTTACTCTGGCCAGCCGTGGACCGGGGAGCTGTTTTTT. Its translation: CASSYSGQPWTGELFF.

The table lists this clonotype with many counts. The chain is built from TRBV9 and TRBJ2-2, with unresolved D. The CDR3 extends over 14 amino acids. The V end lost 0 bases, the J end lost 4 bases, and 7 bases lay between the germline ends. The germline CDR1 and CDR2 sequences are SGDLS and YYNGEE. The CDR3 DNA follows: TGTGCCAGCAGCGTAGCACTGAGCACCGGGGAGCTGTTTTTT. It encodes CASSVALSTGELFF.

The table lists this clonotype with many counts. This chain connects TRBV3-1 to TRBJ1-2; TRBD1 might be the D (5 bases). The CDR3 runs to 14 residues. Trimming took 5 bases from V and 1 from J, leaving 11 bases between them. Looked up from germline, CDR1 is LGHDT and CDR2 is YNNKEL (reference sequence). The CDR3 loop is CASSGRDGNYGYTF. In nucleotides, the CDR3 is TGTGCCAGCAGCGGAAGGGACGGTAACTATGGCTACACCTTC.

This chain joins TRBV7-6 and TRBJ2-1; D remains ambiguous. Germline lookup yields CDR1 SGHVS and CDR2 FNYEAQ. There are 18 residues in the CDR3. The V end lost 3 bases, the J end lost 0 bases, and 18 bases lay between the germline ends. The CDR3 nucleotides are TGTGCCAGCAGCTTTGGCTCGGCCATCTATAGCTCCTACAATGAGCAGTTCTTC. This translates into CASSFGSAIYSSYNEQFF.